This entry lists 4 T cell receptor beta chains sequenced from one sample in a study of cytotoxic CD8 clonotypes in ibrutinib-treated CLL. Profiling relied on immunoSEQ multiplex PCR, and the TCRdb table lists in-frame clones only, not all of them. The sample includes around 25,000 clones, 68% of them seen just once. Source: PBMCs, taken after 24 months of ibrutinib treatment. These receptors all come from a human donor with chronic lymphocytic leukemia.

V gene TRBV30 combines with J gene TRBJ2-7, with D perhaps TRBD1 (5 bases). CDR1 GTSNPN and CDR2 SVGIG come from the germline V gene (reference sequence). V lost 2 bases, J lost 5 bases, and 10 bases lay in between. The CDR3 extends over 12 amino acids. CDR3 DNA: TGTGCCTGGAGTTGGTTAGGGGACGAGCAGTACTTC. Encoded protein: CAWSWLGDEQYF.

This clone was counted once. The chain couples TRBV4-1 to TRBJ1-4; TRBD1 agrees at 7 bases. CDR3 length: 15 amino acids. J gave up 2 bases and V 6 bases, and 6 bases lay outside the gene matches. CDR1 MGHRA and CDR2 YSYEKL come from the germline V gene. CDR3 DNA: TGCGCCAGCAGTACAGGGGTTGTGACTAATGAAAAACTGTTTTTT. Residues: CASSTGVVTNEKLFF.

This clone rates as medium-sized. The rearrangement uses TRBV5-1 and TRBJ1-1; possible D gene TRBD1, 5 bases. V was clipped by 0 bases and J by 5 bases, with 14 bases between them. Germline CDR1 reads SGHRS; CDR2 reads YFSETQ. The CDR3 covers 15 residues. The CDR3 is CASSLEAGPTTEAFF. The CDR3 nucleotides are TGCGCCAGCAGCTTGGAGGCGGGACCGACAACTGAAGCTTTCTTT.

This clone has more than one count but fewer than ten. The rearrangement links TRBV19 to TRBJ1-1, with a possible D match to TRBD1 (5 bases). Germline loops: CDR1 LNHDA, CDR2 SQIVND (reference sequence). The CDR3 totals 13 residues. V was pared by 4 bases and J by 8 bases, with 14 bases between. CDR3 DNA: TGTGCCAGTAGTAGAGGGACCGGAAACGAAGCTTTCTTT. This codes for CASSRGTGNEAFF.